The subject of this entry is one T cell receptor beta chain. Its target is not known. These data belong to a study of shared clonotypes between healthy human individuals. Broader study findings: Rarefaction analysis demonstrated incomplete sorted-subset sequencing notwithstanding large depth.

Splitting the CD4+ cells yielded a CD45RA+ naive subset and a CD45RA-negative memory subset. Data came from immunoSEQ multiplex PCR; TCRdb stores just in-frame clones and leaves some out. The sample lists fewer than 2.5 million clones; 90% to 95% were seen once. Trimming took off 7 bases at V and 0 bases at J, with 16 bases between the two ends. The CDR3 spans 15 residues. Germline values: CDR1 WSHSY, CDR2 SAAADI. The sequence was collected from a man aged 18 to 30 in good health. Some clones in this sample may be carry-over from other donors' samples. What was sequenced was naive CD4+ T cells from PBMCs. The subset was: CD45RA+ positively selected. V gene TRBV10-2 combines with J gene TRBJ2-7; TRBD1 might be the D (6 bases). The CDR3 is CASTVGAGVSYEQYF. The CDR3 coding sequence is TGCGCCAGCACCGTCGGTGCAGGGGTCTCCTACGAGCAGTACTTC.